This T cell receptor (beta chain) derives from a study of cytomegalovirus exposure and HLA in healthy donors. The overall study: Among the approximately 420 donors who were genotyped, approximately 76% fell in the genetic ancestry cluster that is associated with self-reported Caucasian donors.

Both 60 Vbeta primers and 13 Jbeta primers went into the PCR. Sequenced by immunoSEQ multiplex PCR; TCRdb stores in-frame clones only, minus some. The sample has approximately 88,000 clones, around 82% seen once. Study-wide results and caveats: Productive status was seen about 90% or about 30% of the time for most TCR beta V segments in an earlier analysis. The presence/absence work took it that sequencing depth was about the same across donors. Cytomegalovirus-associated status was assigned to about 180 TCR beta chains.

Regarding this clone: Its matching antigen is unknown. This CDR3 is also generated by other DNA sequences in the sample.

The germline V gene encodes CDR1 SQVTM and CDR2 ANQGSEA. V gave up 7 bases and J gave up 6 bases; unmatched junction bases: 11. This CDR3 has 15 residues. This chain connects TRBV29-1 to TRBJ2-1; 11 bases line up with TRBD1. The sample taken for sequencing was PBMCs. The receptor comes from a young man in good health and CMV-seronegative. This chain's CDR3 is CSAIKPGQGGNEQFF. The CDR3 nucleotides read TGCAGCGCTATCAAACCGGGACAGGGGGGCAATGAGCAGTTCTTC.